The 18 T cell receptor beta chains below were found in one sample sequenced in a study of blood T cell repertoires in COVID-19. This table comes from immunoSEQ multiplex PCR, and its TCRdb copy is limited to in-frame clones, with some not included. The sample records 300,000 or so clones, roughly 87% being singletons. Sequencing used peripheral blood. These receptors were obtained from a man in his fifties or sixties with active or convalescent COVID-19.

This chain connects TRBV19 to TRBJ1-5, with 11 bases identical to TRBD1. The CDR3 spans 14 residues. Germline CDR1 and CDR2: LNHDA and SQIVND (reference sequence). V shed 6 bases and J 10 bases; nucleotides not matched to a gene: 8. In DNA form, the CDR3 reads TGTGCCAGTAGGGACAGGGGGCTCGGCCCCCCCCAGCATTTT. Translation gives CASRDRGLGPPQHF. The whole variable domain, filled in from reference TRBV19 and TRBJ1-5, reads DGGITQSPKYLFRKEGQNVTLSCEQNLNHDAMYWYRQDPGQGLRLIYYSQIVNDFQKGDIAEGYSVSREKKESFPLTVTSAQKNPTAFYLCASRDRGLGPPQHFGDGTRLSIL.

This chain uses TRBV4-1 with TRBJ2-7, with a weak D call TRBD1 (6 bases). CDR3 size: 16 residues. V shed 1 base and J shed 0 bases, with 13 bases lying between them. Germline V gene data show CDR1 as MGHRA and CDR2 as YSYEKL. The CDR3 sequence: CASSQVWDTSSYEQYF. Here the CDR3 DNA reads TGCGCCAGCAGCCAAGTTTGGGACACTAGCTCCTACGAGCAGTACTTC.

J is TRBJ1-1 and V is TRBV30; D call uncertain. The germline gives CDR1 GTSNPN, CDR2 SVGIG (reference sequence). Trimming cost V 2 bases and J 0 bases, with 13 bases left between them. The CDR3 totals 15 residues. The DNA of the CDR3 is TGTGCCTGGAGTACAAGGAGGACCTTGAACACTGAAGCTTTCTTT. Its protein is CAWSTRRTLNTEAFF.

CDR3 coding DNA: TGCGCCAGCAGCTTAGGGAAGGAGGATGAAAAACTGTTTTTT. Its protein product is CASSLGKEDEKLFF. V gene TRBV5-1 combines with J gene TRBJ1-4; no firm D call. Germline V lookup: CDR1 SGHRS, CDR2 YFSETQ. Trimming removed 2 bases from V and 6 bases from J, with 11 bases in between. The CDR3 totals 14 residues. The variable domain in full, completed from reference TRBV5-1 and TRBJ1-4, reads KAGVTQTPRYLIKTRGQQVTLSCSPISGHRSVSWYQQTPGQGLQFLFEYFSETQRNKGNFPGRFSGRQFSNSRSEMNVSTLELGDSALYLCASSLGKEDEKLFFGSGTQLSVL.

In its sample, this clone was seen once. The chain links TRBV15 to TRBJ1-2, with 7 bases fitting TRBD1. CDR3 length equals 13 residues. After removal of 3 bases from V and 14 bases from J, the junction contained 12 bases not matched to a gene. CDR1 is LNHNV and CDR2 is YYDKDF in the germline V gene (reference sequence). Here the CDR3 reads CATSRETQGSYTF. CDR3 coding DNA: TGTGCCACCAGCAGGGAAACACAGGGGTCTTATACCTTC.

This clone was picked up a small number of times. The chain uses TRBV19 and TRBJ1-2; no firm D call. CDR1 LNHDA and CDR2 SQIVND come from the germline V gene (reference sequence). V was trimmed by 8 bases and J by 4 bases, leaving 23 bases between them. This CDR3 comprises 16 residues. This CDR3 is CASYGWMGGNGYGYTF. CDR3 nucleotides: TGTGCCAGTTACGGATGGATGGGAGGGAACGGCTATGGCTACACCTTC.

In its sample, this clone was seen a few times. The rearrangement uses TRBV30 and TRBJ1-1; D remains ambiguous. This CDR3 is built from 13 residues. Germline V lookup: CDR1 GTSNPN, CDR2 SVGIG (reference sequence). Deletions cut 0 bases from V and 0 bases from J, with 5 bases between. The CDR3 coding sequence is TGTGCCTGGAGTGTAGCGGTGAACACTGAAGCTTTCTTT. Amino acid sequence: CAWSVAVNTEAFF.

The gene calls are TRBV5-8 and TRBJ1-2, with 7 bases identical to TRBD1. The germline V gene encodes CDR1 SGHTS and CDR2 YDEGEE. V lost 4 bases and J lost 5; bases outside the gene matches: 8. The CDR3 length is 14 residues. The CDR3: CASSPGGLGYGYTF. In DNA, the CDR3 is TGTGCCAGCAGCCCAGGGGGTTTAGGGTATGGCTACACCTTC.

Here the CDR3 DNA reads TGCGCCAGCAGCCCTTCGACTGGCACAGATACGCAGTATTTT. It yields the protein CASSPSTGTDTQYF. The chain is built from TRBV5-1 and TRBJ2-3; D unclear. The CDR3 totals 14 residues. V shed 4 bases and J shed 1 base, with 10 bases lying between them. Looked up from germline, CDR1 is SGHRS and CDR2 is YFSETQ.

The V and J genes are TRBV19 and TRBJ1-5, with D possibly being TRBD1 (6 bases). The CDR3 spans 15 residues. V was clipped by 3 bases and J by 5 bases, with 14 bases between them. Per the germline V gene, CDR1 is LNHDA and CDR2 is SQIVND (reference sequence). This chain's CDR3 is CASSILSTGYQPQHF. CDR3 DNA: TGTGCCAGTAGTATCTTATCGACAGGTTATCAGCCCCAGCATTTT. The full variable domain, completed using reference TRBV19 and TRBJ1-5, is DGGITQSPKYLFRKEGQNVTLSCEQNLNHDAMYWYRQDPGQGLRLIYYSQIVNDFQKGDIAEGYSVSREKKESFPLTVTSAQKNPTAFYLCASSILSTGYQPQHFGDGTRLSIL.

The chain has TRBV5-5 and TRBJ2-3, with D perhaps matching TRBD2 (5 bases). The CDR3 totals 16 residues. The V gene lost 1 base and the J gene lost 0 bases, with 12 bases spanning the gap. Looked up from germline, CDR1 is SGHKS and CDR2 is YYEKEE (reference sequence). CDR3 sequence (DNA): TGTGCCAGCAGCTTGCCCCTAGCCGCTAGCACAGATACGCAGTATTTT. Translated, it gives CASSLPLAASTDTQYF. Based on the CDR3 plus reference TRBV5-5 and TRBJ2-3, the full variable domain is DAGVTQSPTHLIKTRGQQVTLRCSPISGHKSVSWYQQVLGQGPQFIFQYYEKEERGRGNFPDRFSARQFPNYSSELNVNALLLGDSALYLCASSLPLAASTDTQYFGPGTRLTVL.

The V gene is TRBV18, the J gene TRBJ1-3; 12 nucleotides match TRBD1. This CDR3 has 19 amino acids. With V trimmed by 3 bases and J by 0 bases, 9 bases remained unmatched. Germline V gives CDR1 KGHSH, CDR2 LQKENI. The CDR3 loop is CASSPMGQGAVSSGNTIYF. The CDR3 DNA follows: TGTGCCAGCTCACCTATGGGACAGGGGGCGGTGAGCTCTGGAAACACCATATATTTT.

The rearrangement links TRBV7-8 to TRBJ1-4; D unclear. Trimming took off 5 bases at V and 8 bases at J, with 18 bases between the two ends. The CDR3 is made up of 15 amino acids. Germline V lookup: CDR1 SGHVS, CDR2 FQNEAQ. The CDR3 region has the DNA TGTGCCAGCAGCCCTAGTCCTATCTACGGCGAAAAACTGTTTTTT. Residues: CASSPSPIYGEKLFF.

The CDR3: CAASEGGPYNEQFF. The CDR3 DNA reads as TGTGCCGCCTCGGAGGGGGGGCCCTACAATGAGCAGTTCTTC. The chain joins TRBV24-1 to TRBJ2-1; D may be TRBD2 (7 bases). The CDR3 runs to 14 residues. The germline V and J ends were trimmed by 12 bases and 2 bases, with 16 bases remaining between them. CDR1 KGHDR and CDR2 SFDVKD come from the germline V gene.

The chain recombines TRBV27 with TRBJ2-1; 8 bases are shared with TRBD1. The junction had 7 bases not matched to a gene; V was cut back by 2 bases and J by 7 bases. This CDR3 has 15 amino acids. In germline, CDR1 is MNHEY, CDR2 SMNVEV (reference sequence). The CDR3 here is CASSLGGQGMNEQFF. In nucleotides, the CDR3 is TGTGCCAGCAGTTTAGGCGGACAGGGCATGAATGAGCAGTTCTTC.

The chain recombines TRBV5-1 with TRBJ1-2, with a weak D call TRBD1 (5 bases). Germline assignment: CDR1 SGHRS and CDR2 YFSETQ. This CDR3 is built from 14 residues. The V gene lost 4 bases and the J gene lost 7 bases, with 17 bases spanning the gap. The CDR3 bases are TGCGCCAGCAGCATTTTAGGGGTTACTGGTGGCTACACCTTC. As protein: CASSILGVTGGYTF.

The CDR3: CASMRGMRDTEAFF. Written as DNA, the CDR3 is TGTGCCAGCATGAGGGGGATGAGGGACACTGAAGCTTTCTTT. The rearrangement uses TRBV2 and TRBJ1-1; D is perhaps TRBD1 (6 bases). Trimming removed 7 bases at V and 3 bases at J, with 15 bases between. The CDR3 has 14 residues. The germline V gene encodes CDR1 SNHLY and CDR2 FYNNEI.

CDR3: CSVEDRLLAGNNEQFF. CDR3 DNA sequence: TGCAGCGTTGAAGATAGGCTACTAGCGGGGAACAATGAGCAGTTCTTC. This chain connects TRBV29-1 to TRBJ2-1, with 10 bases aligning to TRBD2. V trimming: 0 bases; J trimming: 5 bases; junction bases outside the gene matches: 7. This CDR3 has 16 residues. Germline V gene data show CDR1 as SQVTM and CDR2 as ANQGSEA.